What follows describes a single TCR beta chain. Its target is not known. Antigen-specific CD4+ T cells expanded by the ViraFEST assay with viral peptide pools were then sequenced. Culture proceeded for roughly ten days, and CD4+ T cells were then isolated. Each vaccine recipient was nucleocapsid antibody negative and had no prior SARS-CoV-2 infection. The data originate from a study of vaccination effects on CD4 cells after COVID-19. Here immunoSEQ multiplex PCR was the method, and the copy in TCRdb shows in-frame clones only, minus some. The sample holds about 27,000 clones, roughly 74% seen once. Sequenced here: CD4+ T cells from PBMCs cultured with HCoV-NL63 spike peptides, sampled before COVID-19 vaccination. The sequence came from a human donor who received a COVID-19 vaccine.

The DNA for the CDR3 is TGTGCCAGCAGCCAAGGGCAGGCCCATAATGAAAAACTGTTTTTT. Encoded protein: CASSQGQAHNEKLFF. The chain joins TRBV3-1 (or the pseudogene TRBV3-2) to TRBJ1-4, with D unclear. CDR3 size: 15 residues. Germline values: CDR1 LGHDT, CDR2 YNNKEL (reference sequence). The ends were cut back, 1 base at V and 4 bases at J, with 10 bases in the middle.